These T cell receptor beta chains were read from a single sample in a study of blood T cells in healthy people across ages. One entry per CDR3 protein results from TCRdb running MiXCR on the 5' RACE reads. The sample lists about 540,000 distinct CDR3 sequences, 20% to 30% occurring once. These data were also filed under a second study, of T cells of mothers and their children.

The sample taken for sequencing was blood. All receptors come from a boy younger than 18 in good health. Both conserved end residues are part of each CDR3. Fields, in order: clone size, J gene, V gene, D gene, CDR3 protein, CDR3 DNA. A D gene is named only where the DNA matches it firmly. A row's size may be missing; if present it is once, few, many or a size class.

-	TRBJ1-2	TRBV4-2	TRBD1	CASSQDVDTGADGYTF	TGTGCCAGCAGCCAAGATGTGGATACAGGGGCAGATGGCTACACCTTC
-	TRBJ2-6	TRBV7-3	-	CASSLDSAPGANVLTF	TGTGCCAGCAGCTTAGACAGCGCACCTGGGGCCAACGTCCTGACTTTC
few	TRBJ2-1	TRBV6-2/TRBV6-3	-	CASTDSSYNEQFF	TGTGCCAGCACTGATAGCTCCTACAATGAGCAGTTCTTC
-	TRBJ2-3	TRBV6-2/TRBV6-3	-	CASSEVGGPSTDTQYF	TGTGCCAGCAGCGAAGTGGGGGGGCCGAGCACAGATACGCAGTATTTT
-	TRBJ2-5	TRBV3-1	TRBD1	CASSPLHRGETQYF	TGTGCCAGCAGCCCCCTTCACAGGGGGGAGACCCAGTACTTC
-	TRBJ2-5	TRBV9	TRBD2	CASSVSTSGEETQYF	TGTGCCAGCAGCGTTTCTACTAGCGGGGAAGAGACCCAGTACTTC
-	TRBJ2-3	TRBV7-9	-	CASSSSARETDTQYF	TGTGCCAGCAGCTCATCGGCCAGGGAAACAGATACGCAGTATTTT
-	TRBJ1-1	TRBV20-1	-	CSALAVNTEAFF	TGCAGTGCTCTGGCTGTGAACACTGAAGCTTTCTTT
-	TRBJ1-6	TRBV6-5	-	CASTLKVGSNSPLHF	TGTGCCAGCACGTTAAAAGTTGGAAGTAATTCACCCCTCCACTTT
many	TRBJ2-5	TRBV28	-	CASSPQWGGQTQYF	TGTGCCAGCAGTCCCCAATGGGGGGGCCAGACCCAGTACTTC
-	TRBJ2-3	TRBV2	-	CASSENGGASTDTQYF	TGTGCCAGCAGTGAAAATGGCGGGGCTAGCACAGATACGCAGTATTTT
-	TRBJ1-3	TRBV4-3	-	CASSQLHGNTIYF	TGCGCCAGCAGCCAATTACATGGAAACACCATATATTTT
-	TRBJ2-1	TRBV20-1	TRBD2	CSAREPTSSNEQFF	TGCAGTGCTAGAGAGCCGACTAGCTCCAATGAGCAGTTCTTC
many	TRBJ2-5	TRBV28	TRBD2	CASSSLDGRETQYF	TGTGCCAGCAGTTCTCTGGACGGGAGGGAGACCCAGTACTTC
few	TRBJ2-1	TRBV6-4	-	CASSHEGLSDNEQFF	TGTGCCAGCAGTCACGAGGGTTTATCGGATAATGAGCAGTTCTTC
-	TRBJ2-1	TRBV7-2	-	CASSLAPAIPPREQFF	TGTGCCAGCAGCTTAGCGCCAGCGATTCCCCCCAGGGAGCAGTTCTTC
-	TRBJ1-2	TRBV6-4	TRBD1	CASSAGTGGYGYTF	TGTGCCAGCAGTGCCGGGACAGGGGGCTATGGCTACACCTTC
-	TRBJ1-6	TRBV20-1	-	CSARGPGIDSPLHF	TGCAGTGCTAGAGGGCCCGGGATTGATTCACCCCTTCACTTT
-	TRBJ1-4	TRBV6-1	-	CASSEGIGGTNEKLFF	TGTGCCAGCAGTGAGGGGATAGGGGGAACTAATGAAAAACTGTTTTTT
once	TRBJ1-1	TRBV5-1	-	CASSSVGGPADTEAFF	TGCGCCAGCAGTTCGGTGGGGGGACCGGCGGACACTGAAGCTTTCTTT